This is a list of T cell receptor beta chains from one sample in a study of tumor-infiltrating lymphocytes in localized non-small cell lung cancer. Clones were read by immunoSEQ multiplex PCR, and TCRdb kept only the in-frame ones, dropping some. The table records about 6,400 clones, 70% to 85% of them present only once. The sample was lung tumor tissue. The receptor set was obtained from a human donor with non-small cell lung cancer. Both conserved end residues are part of each CDR3.

cdr3_aa j_call v_call
CASTSGYLGLYEQYF TRBJ2-7 TRBV5-1
CASRRQGSDTEAFF TRBJ1-1 TRBV7-9
CASSLGGTSGGVYNEQFF TRBJ2-1 TRBV7-2
CSAGPNQPQHF TRBJ1-5 TRBV20-1
CASSLNGGKTQYF TRBJ2-5 TRBV5-6
CASSYTRNYGYTF TRBJ1-2 TRBV6-6
CASSDGDGYTF TRBJ1-2 TRBV10-1
CASTLDWSSGNTIYF TRBJ1-3 TRBV7-2
CASSQVFRGGETQYF TRBJ2-5 TRBV4-1
CSAGQNTEAFF TRBJ1-1 TRBV20-1
CASSRRTGAVQPQHF TRBJ1-5 TRBV7-8
CASSPLRGTEAFF TRBJ1-1 TRBV5-6
CASSQDLGRAQPQHF TRBJ1-5 TRBV4-3
CASRQFGGWYEQYF TRBJ2-7 TRBV6-5
CASSLSGGSDTQYF TRBJ2-3 TRBV7-9
CASTPGGVETQYF TRBJ2-5 TRBV28
CASSQDRWGYGYTF TRBJ1-2 TRBV4-1
CASSVQGSGNEKLFF TRBJ1-4 TRBV6-1
CSVDLGMNTETFF TRBJ1-1 TRBV29-1
CASSPAGQNYEQYF TRBJ2-7 TRBV5-1
CASSPRGGGTEAFF TRBJ1-1 TRBV5-1
CASSYRGVASNEQFF TRBJ2-1 TRBV6-5
CASSWMAGANVLTF TRBJ2-6 TRBV7-9
CASSLGLAGGPYNEQFF TRBJ2-1 TRBV27
CASSLGTSGGPDTQYF TRBJ2-3 TRBV7-2
CSMLGGAGYTF TRBJ1-2 TRBV29-1
CASSVGGQSYNEQFF TRBJ2-1 TRBV9
CASTPTAHNSPLHF TRBJ1-6 TRBV19
CASSSGTAYNSPLHF TRBJ1-6 TRBV7-9
CASSSQTGTYGYTF TRBJ1-2 TRBV7-9
CASSITGGANTGELFF TRBJ2-2 TRBV5-1
CASRRLGQEHYGYTF TRBJ1-2 TRBV28
CASSQTGLSYEQYF TRBJ2-7 TRBV19
CASSFNGVYGYTF TRBJ1-2 TRBV7-8
CASRTPGTPNTEAFF TRBJ1-1 TRBV2
CASSQETLYEQYF TRBJ2-7 TRBV4-2
CASGLDGTGELFF TRBJ2-2 TRBV12-5
CASSLSAPQGNEQFF TRBJ2-1 TRBV27
CASSFLGFATNEKLFF TRBJ1-4 TRBV5-6
CASSTRLVSKAAQYF TRBJ2-5 TRBV5-1
CASSLDTSGTGELFF TRBJ2-2 TRBV6-6
CASSYSSATGSQPQHF TRBJ1-5 TRBV6-6
CASRNRQAWDSPLHF TRBJ1-6 TRBV5-6
CASSPSDRTYEQYF TRBJ2-7 TRBV9
CASSYPGFKNIQYF TRBJ2-4 TRBV19
CASSASTGGSAGYTF TRBJ1-2 TRBV6-1
CASSLTGRSYEQYF TRBJ2-7 TRBV19
CASSLNLGGGLIGYEQYF TRBJ2-7 TRBV11-2
CASRFQGHNGYTF TRBJ1-2 TRBV6-5
CASSLSQEDTIYF TRBJ1-3 TRBV5-1
CASSLEVRGANGELFF TRBJ2-2 TRBV5-6
CASSLAKSTGLNTEAFF TRBJ1-1 TRBV5-1
CASSPWEQDYEQYF TRBJ2-7 TRBV5-5
CASSKYPGELFF TRBJ2-2 TRBV6-1
CSVLKGGNTEAFF TRBJ1-1 TRBV29-1
CASSPGYTIYF TRBJ1-3 TRBV7-8
CASSASSGGFTDTQYF TRBJ2-3 TRBV6-4
CASSPQANYGYTF TRBJ1-2 TRBV19
CASSPPGVGSQPQHF TRBJ1-5 TRBV18